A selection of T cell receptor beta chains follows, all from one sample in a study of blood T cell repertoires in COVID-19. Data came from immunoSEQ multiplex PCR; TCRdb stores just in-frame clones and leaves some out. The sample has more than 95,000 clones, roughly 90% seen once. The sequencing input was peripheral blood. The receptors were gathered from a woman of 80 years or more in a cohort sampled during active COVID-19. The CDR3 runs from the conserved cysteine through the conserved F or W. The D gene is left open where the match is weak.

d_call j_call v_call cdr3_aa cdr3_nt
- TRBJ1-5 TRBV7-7 CASSLVRGWSNQPQHF TGTGCTAGCAGCTTAGTAAGGGGATGGAGCAATCAGCCCCAGCATTTT
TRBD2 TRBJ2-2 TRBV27 CASTRRLAGTSTGELFF TGTGCCAGCACCCGACGGCTAGCGGGGACAAGCACCGGGGAGCTGTTTTTT
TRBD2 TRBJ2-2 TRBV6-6 CAAGPAGGATGELFF TGTGCCGCTGGTCCGGCGGGAGGAGCTACCGGGGAGCTGTTTTTT
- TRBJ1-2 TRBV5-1 CASSLAATYGYTF TGCGCCAGCAGCTTAGCGGCTACCTATGGCTACACCTTC
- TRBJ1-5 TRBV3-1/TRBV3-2 CASSQTGTTSNQPQHF TGTGCCAGCAGCCAAACCGGGACAACGAGCAATCAGCCCCAGCATTTT
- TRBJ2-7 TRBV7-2 CASSSLGGEQYF TGTGCCAGCAGCTCTCTAGGGGGCGAGCAGTACTTC
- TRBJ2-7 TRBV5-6 CASSFRTYEQYF TGTGCCAGCAGCTTTCGGACATACGAGCAGTACTTC
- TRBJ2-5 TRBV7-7 CASSVRANSQETQYF TGTGCTAGCAGCGTGCGGGCTAACTCCCAAGAGACCCAGTACTTC
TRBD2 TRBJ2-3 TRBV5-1 CATSSGLSTDTQYF TGCGCCACCTCTAGCGGACTTAGCACAGATACGCAGTATTTT
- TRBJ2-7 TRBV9 CASSVGQGFYEQYF TGTGCCAGCAGCGTAGGGCAGGGGTTCTACGAGCAGTACTTC